The clone carrying this T cell receptor (beta chain) was counted between two and nine times. Antigen: not known. Clones were sequenced by immunoSEQ multiplex PCR, and TCRdb holds only the in-frame ones, with some missing. The sample shows over 1,000 clones, approximately 12% of them seen only once. This sample stems from a study of tumour-infiltrating T cells in Burkitt lymphoma. As for the study in general: This cohort included all epidemiological subtypes of Burkitt lymphoma. Repertoire clonality predicted overall and progression-free survival.

This CDR3 has 14 residues. Per the germline V gene, CDR1 is SGHTA and CDR2 is FQGNSA. After removal of 5 bases from V and 1 base from J, the junction contained 3 bases not matched to a gene. Findings of the study overall: Several public clonotypes recurred in numerous Burkitt lymphoma patients.

The clonotype comes from a human donor with Burkitt lymphoma. The sequencing input was tumor tissue. The gene calls are TRBV7-2 and TRBJ2-7; 9 bases map to TRBD2. As DNA, the CDR3 is TGTGCCAGCAGCGTCACTAGCGGGTCCTACGAGCAGTACTTC. It is translated as CASSVTSGSYEQYF.